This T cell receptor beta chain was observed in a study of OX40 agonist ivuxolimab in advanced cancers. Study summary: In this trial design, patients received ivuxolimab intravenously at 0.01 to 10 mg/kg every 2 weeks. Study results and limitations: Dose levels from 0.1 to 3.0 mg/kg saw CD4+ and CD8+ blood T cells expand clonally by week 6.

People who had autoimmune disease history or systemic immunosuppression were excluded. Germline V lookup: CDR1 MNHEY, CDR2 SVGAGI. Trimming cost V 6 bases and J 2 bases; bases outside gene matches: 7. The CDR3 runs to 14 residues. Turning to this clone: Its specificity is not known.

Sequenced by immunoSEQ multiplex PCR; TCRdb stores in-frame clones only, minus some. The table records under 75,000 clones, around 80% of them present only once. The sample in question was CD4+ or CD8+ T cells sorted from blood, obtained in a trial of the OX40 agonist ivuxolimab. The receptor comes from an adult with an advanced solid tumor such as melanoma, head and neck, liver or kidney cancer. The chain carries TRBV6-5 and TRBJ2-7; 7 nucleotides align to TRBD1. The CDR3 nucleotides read TGTGCCAGCAGAACCGACAGGGTACCCTACGAGCAGTACTTC. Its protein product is CASRTDRVPYEQYF.